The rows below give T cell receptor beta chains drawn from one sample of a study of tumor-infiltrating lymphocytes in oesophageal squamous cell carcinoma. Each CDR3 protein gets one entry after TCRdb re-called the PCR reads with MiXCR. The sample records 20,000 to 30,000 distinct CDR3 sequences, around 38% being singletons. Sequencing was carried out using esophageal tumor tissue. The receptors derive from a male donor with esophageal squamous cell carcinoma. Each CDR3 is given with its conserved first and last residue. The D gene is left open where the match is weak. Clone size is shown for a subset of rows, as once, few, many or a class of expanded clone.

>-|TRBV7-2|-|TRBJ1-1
TGTGCCAGCAGCTTAGCCTCAGGGAGGCTGAACACTGAAGCTTTCTTT
CASSLASGRLNTEAFF
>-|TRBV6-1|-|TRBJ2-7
TGTGCCAGCAGGACCCCTCTCGGGGACTACGAGCAGTACTTC
CASRTPLGDYEQYF
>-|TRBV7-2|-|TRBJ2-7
TGTGCCAGCAACGATCCGCCGTTCTACGAGCAGTACTTC
CASNDPPFYEQYF
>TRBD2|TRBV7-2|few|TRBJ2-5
TGTGCCAGCAGCTCCAGGCGGTCCATAGCGGGAGAGGGAGAGACCCAGTACTTC
CASSSRRSIAGEGETQYF
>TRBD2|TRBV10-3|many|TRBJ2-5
TGTGCCATCAGTGAGTCGCGGGGGGGAGCCCAGGGCCAGTACTTC
CAISESRGGAQGQYF
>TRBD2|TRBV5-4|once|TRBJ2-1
TGTGCCAGCAGCGTGGGACTAGTCTACAATGAGCAGTTCTTC
CASSVGLVYNEQFF
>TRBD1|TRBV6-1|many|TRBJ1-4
TGTGCCAGCAGGGGGTGGACAGGGCCCAATGAAAAACTGTTTTTT
CASRGWTGPNEKLFF
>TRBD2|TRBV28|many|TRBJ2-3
TGTGCCAGCAGTCTGACTAGCGGGGGGGCTACAGATACGCAGTATTTT
CASSLTSGGATDTQYF
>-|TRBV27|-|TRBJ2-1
TGTGCAAGCGTAGGGTTCACCTACGAGCAGTTCTTC
CASVGFTYEQFF
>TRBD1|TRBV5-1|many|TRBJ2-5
TGCGCCAGCAGCTTGCCGGGACAGGGGGCGAGTCGGCAAGAGACCCAGTACTTC
CASSLPGQGASRQETQYF
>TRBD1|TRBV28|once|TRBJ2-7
TGTGCCAGCAGTCCCGGGACAGTTCCCTACGAGCAGTACTTC
CASSPGTVPYEQYF
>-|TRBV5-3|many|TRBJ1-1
TGTGCCAGAAGCCCCAGGGATTCAGGGAACACTGAAGCTTTCTTT
CARSPRDSGNTEAFF
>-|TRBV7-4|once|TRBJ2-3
TGTGCCAGCAGCGGAGAGACAGATACGCAGTATTTT
CASSGETDTQYF
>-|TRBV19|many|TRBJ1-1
TGTGCCAGTAGTGGAGAGGACAGCATAGCTGAAGCTTTCTTT
CASSGEDSIAEAFF
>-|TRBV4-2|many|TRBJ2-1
TGTGCCAGCAGGGACCGGGACGCCTCCTACAATGAGCAGTTCTTC
CASRDRDASYNEQFF
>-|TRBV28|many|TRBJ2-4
TGTGCCACCCCCCCCCCTCTAAGCATTCAGTACTTC
CATPPPLSIQYF